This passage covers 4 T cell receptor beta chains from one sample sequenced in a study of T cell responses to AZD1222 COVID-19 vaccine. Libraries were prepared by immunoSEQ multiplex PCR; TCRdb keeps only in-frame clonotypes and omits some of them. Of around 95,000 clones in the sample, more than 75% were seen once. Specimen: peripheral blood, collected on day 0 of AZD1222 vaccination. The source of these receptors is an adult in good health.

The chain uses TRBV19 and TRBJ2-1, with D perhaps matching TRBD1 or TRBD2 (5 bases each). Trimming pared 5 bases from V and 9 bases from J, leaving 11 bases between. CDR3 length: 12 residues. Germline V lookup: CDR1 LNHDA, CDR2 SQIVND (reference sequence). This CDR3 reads CASSSGAREQFF. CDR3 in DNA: TGTGCCAGTAGTTCCGGGGCGCGTGAGCAGTTCTTC.

Here the CDR3 reads CASSPRALQSSYNEQFF. CDR3 nucleotide sequence: TGTGCCAGCAGCCCGAGAGCTCTACAGAGCTCCTACAATGAGCAGTTCTTC. The chain links TRBV5-5 to TRBJ2-1; no definite D call. Trimming removed 4 bases from V and 0 bases from J, with 17 bases in between. CDR1 and CDR2 from the germline V gene are SGHKS and YYEKEE (reference sequence). The CDR3 sequence is 17 residues long.

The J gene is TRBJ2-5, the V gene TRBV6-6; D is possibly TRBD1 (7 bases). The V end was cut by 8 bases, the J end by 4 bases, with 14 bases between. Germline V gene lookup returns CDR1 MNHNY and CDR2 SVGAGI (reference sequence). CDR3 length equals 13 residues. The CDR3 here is CASSGGGRETQYF. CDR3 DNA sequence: TGTGCCAGCTCAGGGGGAGGACGAGAGACCCAGTACTTC.

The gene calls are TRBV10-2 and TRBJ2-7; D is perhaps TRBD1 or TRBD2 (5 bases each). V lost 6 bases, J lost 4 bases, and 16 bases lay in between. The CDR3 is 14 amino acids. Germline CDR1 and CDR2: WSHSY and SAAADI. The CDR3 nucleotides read TGCGCCAGCAGCGCCCGGGGCAGTAGGTACGAGCAGTACTTC. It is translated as CASSARGSRYEQYF.